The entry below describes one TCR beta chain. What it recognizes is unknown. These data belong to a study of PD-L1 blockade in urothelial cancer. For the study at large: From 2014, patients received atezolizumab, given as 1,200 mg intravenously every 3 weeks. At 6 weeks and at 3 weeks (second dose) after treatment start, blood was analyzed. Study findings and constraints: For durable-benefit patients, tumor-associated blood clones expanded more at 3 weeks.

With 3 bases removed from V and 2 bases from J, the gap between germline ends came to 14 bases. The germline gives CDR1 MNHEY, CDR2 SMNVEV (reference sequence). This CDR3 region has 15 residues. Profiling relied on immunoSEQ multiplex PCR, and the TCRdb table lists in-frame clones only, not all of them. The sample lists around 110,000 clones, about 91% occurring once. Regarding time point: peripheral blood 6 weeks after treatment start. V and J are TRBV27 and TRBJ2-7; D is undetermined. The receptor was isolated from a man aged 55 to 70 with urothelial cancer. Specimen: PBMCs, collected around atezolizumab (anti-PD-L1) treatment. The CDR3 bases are TGTGCCAGCAGTTTGGGCAGCCCAGGTCCCTACGAGCAGTACTTC. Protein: CASSLGSPGPYEQYF.